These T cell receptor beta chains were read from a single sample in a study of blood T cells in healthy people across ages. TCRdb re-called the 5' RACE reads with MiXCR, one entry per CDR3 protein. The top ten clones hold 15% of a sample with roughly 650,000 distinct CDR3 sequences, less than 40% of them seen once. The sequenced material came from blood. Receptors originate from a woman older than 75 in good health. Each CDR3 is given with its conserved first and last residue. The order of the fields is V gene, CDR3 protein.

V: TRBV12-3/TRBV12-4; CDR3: CASSPRATVGYEQYF
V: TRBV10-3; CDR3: CAISEPVADTQYF
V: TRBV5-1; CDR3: CASSFGRWELFF
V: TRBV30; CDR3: CAWKQGEQYF
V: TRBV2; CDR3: CASSVDRARSGANVLTF
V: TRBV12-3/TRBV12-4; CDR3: CASSPGASGGIYEQYF
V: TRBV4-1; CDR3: CASSQDRGGQAYEQYF
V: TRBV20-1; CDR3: CSASLGVGAQGNQPQHF
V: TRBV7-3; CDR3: CASSLMGQGHEKLFF
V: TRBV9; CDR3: CASTDIRDYGYTF
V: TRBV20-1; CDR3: CSAIGSGTPREFF
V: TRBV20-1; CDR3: CSASGGGTDTQYF
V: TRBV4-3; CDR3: CASSQVMTGVLEKLFF
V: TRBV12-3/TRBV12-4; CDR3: CASSFLGGIGTDTQYF
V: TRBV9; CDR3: CASSVAQGDGEKLFF
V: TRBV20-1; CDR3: CSAPVTTDTEAFF
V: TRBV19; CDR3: CASNPTQDLTEAFF
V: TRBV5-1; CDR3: CASSLKGRGNTDTQYF
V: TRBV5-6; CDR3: CASKRQGASQPQHF
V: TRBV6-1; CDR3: CASRVDRGLTPYEQYF
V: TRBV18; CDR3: CASSPSRGSRNTEAFF
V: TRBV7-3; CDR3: CASSTEGGRSIGNTQYF
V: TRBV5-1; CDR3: CASSYGTSGDYEQYF
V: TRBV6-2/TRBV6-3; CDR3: CASSVGRHNEQFF
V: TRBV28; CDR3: CASSLWRPVGIPQHF
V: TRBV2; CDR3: CASRPTGMGQETQYF
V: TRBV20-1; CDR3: CSARWGSSYNEQFF